This paragraph reports one T cell receptor (beta chain). This clonotype appeared a few times. Its recognized antigen is unknown. Base qualities were left out, and no much larger clone turns up one base away. The germline ends are 8 bases apart after V is trimmed by 0 bases and J by 3 bases. Taken from cysteine to phenylalanine, the CDR3 has 14 residues. Only the CDR3 region is kept as DNA, spanning 42 bases read in frame from base 1. CDR1 and CDR2, per the germline V gene, are SQVTM and ANQGSEA. This sample's treatment or condition label indicates: allogeneic hematopoietic cell transplantation with graft depleted of TCRalphabeta T cells and CD19 B cells. The transplant recipients were children given TCRalphabeta/CD19-depleted allogeneic hematopoietic cell grafts. The library was generated by PCR. The listed sequencing device is Illumina HiSeq 2500. TCR libraries were prepared with molecular barcoding, using unique molecular identifiers to normalize TCRbeta repertoire quantification. The public reads were reanalyzed by TCRdb: fastp trimming at Q25, MiXCR alignment, in-frame beta chains only. Rows with a matching CDR3 protein are joined into one entry that keeps the most common DNA and genes. The sample contains roughly 200,000 distinct CDR3 sequences, about 8.2% of them found a single time. 35% of the sample goes to the ten largest clones.

These data come from a study of T-cell reconstitution after alpha-beta-depleted transplantation in children listed by TCRdb under 2016. With regard to the full study: Using TCR repertoire profiling, the study followed T-cell immune reconstitution in a quantitative way in children after TCRalphabeta/CD19-depleted allogeneic hematopoietic cell transplantation.

The research as a whole found: The apparently early alphabetaT-cell count recovery about two months after transplant was reportedly dependent on only several hundred rapidly expanded clones derived from non-depleted graft cells. In some patients, the high TCRbeta diversity seen at day 60 was put down to recipient T cells and intrathymic progenitors that had survived conditioning. The frequencies of hyperexpanded clones fell over the following months, and after one year, T-cell counts and TCRbeta diversity were mostly attributed to newly produced T cells.

The TCR comes from a male patient under 10 years old who had a stem cell transplant for acute myeloid leukemia, so the T cells may come from the graft donor. The material sequenced was PBMCs, mostly from graft donor cells, taken 360 days after TCRalphabeta/CD19-depleted stem cell transplant. The chain links TRBV29-1 with TRBJ2-2; the D gene is not confidently resolved. The CDR3 protein sequence reads: CSVEDETHTGELFF. The nucleotide sequence reads TGCAGCGTTGAAGATGAGACCCACACCGGGGAGCTGTTTTTT.